Below, 15 T cell receptor beta chains from the same sample are listed, as sequenced in a study of cytomegalovirus exposure and HLA in healthy donors. The primer mix had 60 Vbeta and 13 Jbeta primers. The data were produced by immunoSEQ multiplex PCR, yet TCRdb's version contains in-frame clones alone and is incomplete. The sample has under 200,000 clones; about nine tenths are singletons. Sequencing was performed on PBMCs. The receptors come from a boy aged 2 to 10 in good health and CMV-seronegative.

The CDR3, as DNA: TGTGCCAGCAGCTTGGGGACTAGCTACGAGCAGTACTTC. Translating gives CASSLGTSYEQYF. J is TRBJ2-5 and V is TRBV11-2, with 8 bases that match TRBD2. Matching the DNA end better, TRBJ2-7 makes the J call doubtful. The CDR3 has 13 residues. Germline V gives CDR1 SGHAT, CDR2 FQNNGV.

The rearrangement uses TRBV28 and TRBJ2-3; weak D call: TRBD2 (6 bases). Looked up from germline, CDR1 is MDHEN and CDR2 is SYDVKM. The CDR3 extends over 16 amino acids. The germline V and J ends were trimmed by 4 bases and 2 bases, with 16 bases remaining between them. The CDR3 coding sequence is TGTGCCAGCAGTTCTTCATTAGCGGAAAACACAGATACGCAGTATTTT. Its protein is CASSSSLAENTDTQYF.

V usage is TRBV10-1 and J usage is TRBJ1-1, with no clear D. V lost 7 bases to trimming and J lost 5 bases, with 8 bases between them. CDR1 and CDR2 (germline): WNHNN, SYGVQD (reference sequence). The CDR3 runs to 11 residues. In nucleotides, the CDR3 is TGCGCCAGCATTCTACCGACTGAAGCTTTCTTT. Translated: CASILPTEAFF.

CDR3 sequence (DNA): TGCGCCAGCAGCTCGATGACTAGCGGGAATGAGCAGTTCTTC. Protein product: CASSSMTSGNEQFF. The gene calls are TRBV5-1 and TRBJ2-1; TRBD2 matches at 10 bases. Losses at the gene ends were 3 bases for V and 7 bases for J; bases not matched to a gene: 4. Germline V gene sequence: CDR1 SGHRS, CDR2 YFSETQ. The CDR3 covers 14 residues.

The chain recombines TRBV5-1 with TRBJ2-2, with a tentative D call TRBD1 (6 bases). V was clipped by 5 bases and J by 5 bases, with 19 bases between them. CDR3 length: 16 amino acids. Germline V gene lookup returns CDR1 SGHRS and CDR2 YFSETQ. In nucleotides, the CDR3 is TGCGCCAGCAGACCTCAAACAGGGCCGGGGACCGGGGAGCTGTTTTTT. Its translation is CASRPQTGPGTGELFF.

The CDR3 DNA reads TGTGCCAGCAGTGAATCCGGGTACGAGCAGTACTTC. Amino acid sequence: CASSESGYEQYF. The chain combines TRBV2 with TRBJ2-7; D call uncertain. Germline lookup yields CDR1 SNHLY and CDR2 FYNNEI. The V gene lost 2 bases and the J gene lost 4 bases, with 6 bases spanning the gap. The CDR3 covers 12 residues. Full variable domain (missing parts from reference TRBV2 and TRBJ2-7): EPEVTQTPSHQVTQMGQEVILRCVPISNHLYFYWYRQILGQKVEFLVSFYNNEISEKSEIFDDQFSVERPDGSNFTLKIRSTKLEDSAMYFCASSESGYEQYFGPGTRLTVT.

The chain employs TRBV9 and TRBJ2-4, with D possibly being TRBD1 (5 bases). The length of the CDR3 is 14 residues. Germline CDR1 is SGDLS and CDR2 is YYNGEE. V gave up 2 bases and J gave up 5 bases, with 11 bases separating them. CDR3 loop: CASSVGALENIQYF. The CDR3 DNA reads as TGTGCCAGCAGCGTTGGGGCCCTGGAAAACATTCAGTACTTC.

V is TRBV19 and J is TRBJ2-7; D is unresolved. Germline lookup yields CDR1 LNHDA and CDR2 SQIVND (reference sequence). Trimming shortened V by 6 bases and J by 3 bases, and 9 bases separated the two germline ends. This CDR3 comprises 12 residues. CDR3 nucleotide sequence: TGTGCCAGTAGGCAAAACGGCTACGAGCAGTACTTC. The encoded protein is CASRQNGYEQYF.

The rearrangement joins TRBV29-1 to TRBJ2-1; D uncertain. The CDR3 totals 13 residues. V lost 3 bases, J lost 8 bases, and 14 bases lay in between. Germline V gene lookup returns CDR1 SQVTM and CDR2 ANQGSEA. The CDR3 nucleotides read TGCAGCGTTGATGGGCGTTTGGTATATGAGCAGTTCTTC. Translating gives CSVDGRLVYEQFF.

The rearrangement joins TRBV27 to TRBJ1-2, with 7 bases aligning to TRBD1. The V and J ends lost 4 bases and 4 bases, in that order; junction bases with no gene match: 3. The CDR3 has 13 residues. Germline V gives CDR1 MNHEY, CDR2 SMNVEV (reference sequence). This CDR3 is CASSSRDSYGYTF. The DNA for the CDR3 is TGTGCCAGCAGTTCCCGGGACAGCTATGGCTACACCTTC.

The rearrangement uses TRBV10-3 and TRBJ2-7; D ambiguous. Per germline, CDR1 ENHRY and CDR2 SYGVKD. The CDR3 is 14 amino acids. The V end was cut by 7 bases, the J end by 0 bases, with 13 bases between. The CDR3 protein is CAITYDSGSYEQYF. The CDR3 DNA is TGTGCCATCACGTACGATTCCGGCTCCTACGAGCAGTACTTC.

This clone was counted a few times. This sequence joins TRBV5-1 and TRBJ1-4; the D is unclear. CDR3 length equals 13 residues. Trimming removed 0 bases at V and 8 bases at J, with 8 bases between. Germline CDR1 reads SGHRS; CDR2 reads YFSETQ. The CDR3 here is CASSLAPGEKLFF. CDR3 in DNA: TGCGCCAGCAGCTTGGCCCCGGGGGAAAAACTGTTTTTT.

This chain connects TRBV2 to TRBJ2-1; 7 bases match TRBD2. V dropped 6 bases and J dropped 7; count of bases not matched to a gene: 9. This CDR3 spans 14 amino acids. Germline CDR1 SNHLY, CDR2 FYNNEI. CDR3 region: CASSGSGRRNEQFF. The CDR3 bases are TGTGCCAGCAGCGGGTCCGGGAGGCGAAATGAGCAGTTCTTC. Together with reference TRBV2 and TRBJ2-1, the CDR3 gives the full variable domain: EPEVTQTPSHQVTQMGQEVILRCVPISNHLYFYWYRQILGQKVEFLVSFYNNEISEKSEIFDDQFSVERPDGSNFTLKIRSTKLEDSAMYFCASSGSGRRNEQFFGPGTRLTVL.

The gene calls are TRBV11-2 and TRBJ1-1; D is uncertain. The germline gives CDR1 SGHAT, CDR2 FQNNGV. Trimming left V 5 bases short and J 1 base short, with 17 bases between. CDR3 length equals 16 residues. The CDR3 nucleotides read TGTGCCAGCAGCCCAACCCACGACACGCCGAACACTGAAGCTTTCTTT. Protein sequence: CASSPTHDTPNTEAFF.

The chain has TRBV10-1 and TRBJ2-3; 9 positions match TRBD2. The length of the CDR3 is 21 residues. Trimming at V came to 8 bases and at J to 2 bases, leaving 26 bases not matched to a gene. CDR1 is WNHNN and CDR2 is SYGVQD in the germline V gene (reference sequence). The CDR3 sequence: CASFSSGGTLGYDEDTDTQYF. Written as DNA, the CDR3 is TGCGCCAGCTTCAGTAGCGGGGGTACTCTTGGCTATGATGAAGACACAGATACGCAGTATTTT.